This T cell receptor (beta chain) was retrieved from a study of T cell changes during pregnancy in multiple sclerosis. TCRdb's copy holds only in-frame clones and misses some; the assay was immunoSEQ multiplex PCR. Among 30,000 to 45,000 clones listed, about 90% were seen once. The receptor comes from a female donor with multiple sclerosis, enrolled in a pregnancy study. The source material was CD4+ T cells from peripheral blood mononuclear cells, sampled after pregnancy.

The CDR3 sequence: CAWSVQGARDTQYF. The CDR3 DNA follows: TGTGCCTGGAGTGTACAGGGGGCACGGGATACGCAGTATTTT. V gene TRBV30 combines with J gene TRBJ2-3, with 9 bases fitting TRBD1. The CDR3 has 14 residues. Germline trimming cut 0 bases from V and 6 bases from J; bases unmatched to any gene: 4. From germline, CDR1 is GTSNPN and CDR2 SVGIG (reference sequence).